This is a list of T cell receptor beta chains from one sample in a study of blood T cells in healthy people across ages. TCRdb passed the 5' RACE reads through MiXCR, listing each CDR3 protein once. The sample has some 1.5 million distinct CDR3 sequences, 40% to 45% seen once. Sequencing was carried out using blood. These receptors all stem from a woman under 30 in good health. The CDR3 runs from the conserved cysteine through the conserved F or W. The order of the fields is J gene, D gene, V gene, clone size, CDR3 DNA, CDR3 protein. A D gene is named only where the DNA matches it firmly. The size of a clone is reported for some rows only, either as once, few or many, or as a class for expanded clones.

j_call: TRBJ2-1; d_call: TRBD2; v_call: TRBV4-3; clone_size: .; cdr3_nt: TGCGCCAGCAGCCATGCCGGGACTAGCGGGAGCGGACTAATAACGAAGGATGAGCAGTTCTTC; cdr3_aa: CASSHAGTSGSGLITKDEQFF
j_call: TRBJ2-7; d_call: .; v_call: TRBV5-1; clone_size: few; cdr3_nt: TGCGCCAGCAGCTTTAATGTAGGCAGTAACTACGAGCAGTACTTC; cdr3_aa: CASSFNVGSNYEQYF
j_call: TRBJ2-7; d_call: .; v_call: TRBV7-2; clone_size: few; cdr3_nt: TGTGCCAGCAGCTCCCGACTAGAACGACTTTACGAGCAGTACTTC; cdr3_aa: CASSSRLERLYEQYF
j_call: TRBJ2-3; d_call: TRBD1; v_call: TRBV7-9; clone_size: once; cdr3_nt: TGTGCCTCAGGGGACAGGGGCGGCACAGATACGCAGTATTTT; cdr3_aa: CASGDRGGTDTQYF
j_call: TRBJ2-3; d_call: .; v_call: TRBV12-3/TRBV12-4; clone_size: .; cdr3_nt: TGTGCCAGCAGTTTATCAGGTTTCGTAGGCACAGATACGCAGTATTTT; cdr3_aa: CASSLSGFVGTDTQYF
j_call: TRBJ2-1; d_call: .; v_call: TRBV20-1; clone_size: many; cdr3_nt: TGCAGTGCTAGAGATGGGGGGAGCTCCTACAATGAGCAGTTCTTC; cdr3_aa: CSARDGGSSYNEQFF
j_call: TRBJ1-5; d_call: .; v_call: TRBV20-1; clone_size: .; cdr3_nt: TGCAGTGCCCTAGGGCCGGGAAATCAGCCCCAGCATTTT; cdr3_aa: CSALGPGNQPQHF
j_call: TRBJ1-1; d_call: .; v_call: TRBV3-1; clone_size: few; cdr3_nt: TGCGCCAGCAGCCAAGTTGGGGACACTGAAGCTTTCTTT; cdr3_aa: CASSQVGDTEAFF
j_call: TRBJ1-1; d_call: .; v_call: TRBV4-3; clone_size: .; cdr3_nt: TGCGCCAGCAGCCAAGATTCCGGGGCTGTGAACACTGAAGCTTTCTTT; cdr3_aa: CASSQDSGAVNTEAFF
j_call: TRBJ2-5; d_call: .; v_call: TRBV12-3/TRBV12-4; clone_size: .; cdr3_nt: TGTGCCAGCAGCGGTGGGAGGCAAGAGTACTTC; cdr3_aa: CASSGGRQEYF
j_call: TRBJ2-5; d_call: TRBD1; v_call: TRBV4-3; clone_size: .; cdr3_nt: TGCGCCAGCAGCCAAGATTTCCCGACAGGGCCCCAAGAGACCCAGTACTTC; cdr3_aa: CASSQDFPTGPQETQYF
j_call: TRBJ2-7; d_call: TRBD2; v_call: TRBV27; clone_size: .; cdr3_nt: TGTGCCAGCAGTTACGAGCGGGGCTACGAGCAGTACTTC; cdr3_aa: CASSYERGYEQYF
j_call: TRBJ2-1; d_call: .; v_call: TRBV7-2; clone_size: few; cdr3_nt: TGTGCCAGCAGCACCCGGCAATTGTTAGCCGGTTACAATGAGCAGTTCTTC; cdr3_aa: CASSTRQLLAGYNEQFF
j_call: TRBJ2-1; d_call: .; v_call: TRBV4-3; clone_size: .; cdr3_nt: TGCGCCAGCAGCCACGGTGTAGGAACCTACAATGAGCAGTTCTTC; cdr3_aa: CASSHGVGTYNEQFF
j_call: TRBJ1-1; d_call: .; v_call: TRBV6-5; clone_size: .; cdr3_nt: TGTGCCAGCAGTTACTCCTTGACAATGAACACTGAAGCTTTCTTT; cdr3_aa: CASSYSLTMNTEAFF
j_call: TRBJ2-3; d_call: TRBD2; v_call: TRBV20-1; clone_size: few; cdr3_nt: TGCAGTGCTTCCGGGGTTAGCGGGTACACAGATACGCAGTATTTT; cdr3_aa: CSASGVSGYTDTQYF
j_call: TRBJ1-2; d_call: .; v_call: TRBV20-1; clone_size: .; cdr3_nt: TGCAGTGCTAGAGTACAGGGCGCCTATGGCTACACCTTC; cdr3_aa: CSARVQGAYGYTF
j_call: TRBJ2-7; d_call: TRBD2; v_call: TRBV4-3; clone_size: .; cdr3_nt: TGCGCCAGCAGCGAAGCGGGAGGAAGCGAGCAGTACTTC; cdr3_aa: CASSEAGGSEQYF
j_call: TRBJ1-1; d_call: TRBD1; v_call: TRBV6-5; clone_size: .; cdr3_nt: TGTGCCAGCAGTCCATTGGGACAGGGCCACACTGAAGCTTTCTTT; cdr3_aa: CASSPLGQGHTEAFF
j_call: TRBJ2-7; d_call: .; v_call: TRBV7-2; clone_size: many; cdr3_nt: TGTGCCAGCAGCTTAGCCCACTCCTACGAGCAGTACTTC; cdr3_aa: CASSLAHSYEQYF